Given below is one TCR beta chain in context. A sample-barcoded 5' primer and a J-beta primer mix were used in a second PCR of roughly 6 to 11 cycles. Every sample returned 3 million or more CDR3-containing paired-end reads. TCRdb called the 5' RACE reads again in MiXCR, with one record for every CDR3 protein. The table lists about 2 million distinct CDR3 sequences, less than 50% of them singletons. The entry originates in a study of blood T cells in healthy people across ages. The germline gives CDR1 DFQATT, CDR2 SNEGSKA (reference sequence). The CDR3 has 14 residues. V shed 6 bases and J shed 5 bases, with 17 bases lying between them.

The chain joins TRBV20-1 to TRBJ2-1, with a tentative D call TRBD1 (6 bases). Sequencing used blood. The sequence came from a woman between 40 and 55 years old in good health. The CDR3 region has the DNA TGCAGTGCCCGCTCGGACAGCAATAACAATGAGCAGTTCTTC. Its translation is CSARSDSNNNEQFF.